What follows are 31 T cell receptor beta chains derived from one specimen sequenced in a study of cytomegalovirus exposure and HLA in healthy donors. The PCR made use of 60 Vbeta and 13 Jbeta primers. The protocol was immunoSEQ multiplex PCR, while the TCRdb copy is restricted to in-frame clones and leaves out a portion. The sample records 95,000 to 150,000 clones, around 79% being singletons. Sample: PBMCs. All receptors derive from a woman under 40 in good health and CMV-seropositive.

This chain connects TRBV4-1 to TRBJ1-2, with D possibly being TRBD1 (6 bases). The CDR3 loop spans 16 amino acids. Trimming took 8 bases from V and 4 from J, leaving 23 bases between them. Per the germline V gene, CDR1 is MGHRA and CDR2 is YSYEKL. DNA of the CDR3: TGCGCCAGCGCCCTGACGGGACGCCAAGGGGGCTATGGCTACACCTTC. Protein: CASALTGRQGGYGYTF.

This clone was found once. The chain is built from TRBV7-8 and TRBJ1-6; D call uncertain. Germline V gives CDR1 SGHVS, CDR2 FQNEAQ. This CDR3 is 14 amino acids long. Trimming took off 10 bases at V and 0 bases at J, with 10 bases between the two ends. The CDR3 coding sequence is TGTGCCACCAAAGGGAGCTCCTATAATTCACCCCTCCACTTT. Residues: CATKGSSYNSPLHF.

A few counts support this clone. The chain employs TRBV6-5 and TRBJ2-2; D is perhaps TRBD2 (6 bases). The CDR3 totals 13 residues. The ends were cut back, 6 bases at V and 7 bases at J, with 12 bases in the middle. CDR1 is MNHEY and CDR2 is SVGAGI in the germline V gene. Here the CDR3 DNA reads TGTGCCAGCAGACCTGGGGGGAACGGGGAGCTGTTTTTT. Translation gives CASRPGGNGELFF.

This clone was counted a few times. The V gene is TRBV29-1, the J gene TRBJ2-3; TRBD1 might be the D (5 bases). The CDR3 length is 15 residues. Looked up from germline, CDR1 is SQVTM and CDR2 is ANQGSEA. The CDR3 is CGARQSVLSTDTQYF. Written as DNA, the CDR3 is TGCGGCGCCAGACAGAGCGTACTGAGCACAGATACGCAGTATTTT.

Only one count was recorded for this clone. The CDR3 reads CASSREGVTGNTIYF. CDR3 bases: TGCGCCAGCAGCCGGGAAGGGGTGACGGGAAACACCATATATTTT. The rearrangement joins TRBV4-1 to TRBJ1-3; TRBD1 is a possible D gene (5 bases). From germline, CDR1 is MGHRA and CDR2 YSYEKL. With 4 bases removed from V and 4 bases from J, the gap between germline ends came to 14 bases. The CDR3 has 15 amino acids.

This chain links TRBV6-1 with TRBJ1-2, with a weak D call TRBD1 (6 bases). Germline V lookup: CDR1 MNHNS, CDR2 SASEGT. Trimming took 6 bases from V and 4 from J, leaving 15 bases between them. The CDR3 has 14 residues. This chain's CDR3 is CASSNSGTIYGYTF. The CDR3 region has the DNA TGTGCCAGCAGCAACTCCGGGACAATCTATGGCTACACCTTC.

The chain combines TRBV10-3 with TRBJ2-7; 7 positions match TRBD1. The V gene end was trimmed by 6 bases and the J gene end by 6 bases; junction bases not matched to a gene: 2. This CDR3 comprises 11 residues. Germline lookup yields CDR1 ENHRY and CDR2 SYGVKD. The CDR3 DNA reads TGTGCCATCAGACAGGGGTCCGAGCAGTACTTC. This encodes CAIRQGSEQYF.

CDR3 region: CASSSTGSTYEQYF. The CDR3 nucleotides are TGTGCCAGCAGTTCAACAGGTTCGACCTACGAGCAGTACTTC. The V call is TRBV27, the J call TRBJ2-7; possible D gene TRBD1, 5 bases. Per the germline V gene, CDR1 is MNHEY and CDR2 is SMNVEV (reference sequence). This CDR3 is 14 amino acids long. V was cut by 4 bases and J by 2 bases, with 12 bases left in between.

The chain recombines TRBV19 with TRBJ2-5; 13 nucleotides align to TRBD2. V shed 5 bases and J 2 bases; nucleotides not matched to a gene: 5. Per the germline V gene, CDR1 is LNHDA and CDR2 is SQIVND (reference sequence). The CDR3 runs 16 residues. CDR3 loop: CASSFGLAGAQETQYF. In DNA, the CDR3 is TGTGCCAGTAGTTTCGGACTAGCGGGGGCTCAAGAGACCCAGTACTTC.

This clone was seen once. J is TRBJ2-2 and V is TRBV5-4; TRBD1 matches 10 bases. V shed 4 bases and J 1 base; nucleotides not matched to a gene: 4. This CDR3 region has 16 residues. In germline, CDR1 is SGHNT, CDR2 YYREEE (reference sequence). As DNA, the CDR3 is TGTGCCAGCAGCGACCGGGACAGGGGGAACACCGGGGAGCTGTTTTTT. It yields the protein CASSDRDRGNTGELFF.

The chain uses TRBV21-1 and TRBJ1-1; TRBD1, the table's D call, was not compared with the DNA. TRBV21-1 is assigned pseudogene status. The length of the CDR3 is 19 residues. This chain's CDR3 is CASSIEEGQGMALNTEAFF. The CDR3 region has the DNA TGTGCCAGCAGCATAGAGGAAGGACAGGGGATGGCCCTAAACACTGAAGCTTTCTTT.

This clone was seen just once. The rearrangement uses TRBV19 and TRBJ1-5; D is uncertain. The V gene's germline CDR1 is LNHDA and CDR2 SQIVND (reference sequence). The length of the CDR3 is 15 residues. V gave up 4 bases and J gave up 2 bases, with 12 bases separating them. The CDR3 DNA reads as TGTGCCAGTAGTAGCCAAAAGCGAGGCAATCAGCCCCAGCATTTT. This codes for CASSSQKRGNQPQHF.

The genes are TRBV5-1 and TRBJ2-3; 10 positions agree with TRBD2. V lost 4 bases and J lost 2; bases outside the gene matches: 7. Germline V gene data show CDR1 as SGHRS and CDR2 as YFSETQ. The CDR3 has 16 residues. The CDR3 coding sequence is TGCGCCAGCAGCGAAATTAGCGGGGGGTACACAGATACGCAGTATTTT. Translating it yields CASSEISGGYTDTQYF.

As to this clone: Relative to the germline gene, one junction end is altered; a read error may explain this. The V call is TRBV7-2, the J call TRBJ1-1; tentative D call: TRBD1 (5 bases). The CDR3 extends over 15 amino acids. Germline V gene data show CDR1 as SGHTA and CDR2 as FQGNSA. The CDR3 spells CASRLGEERNTEAFF. In DNA, the CDR3 is TGTGCCAGCAGGTTAGGGGAGGAACGTAACACTGAAGCTTTCTTT.

The V call is TRBV7-9, the J call TRBJ2-5; TRBD2 is a possible D gene (6 bases). CDR1 and CDR2 from the germline V gene are SEHNR and FQNEAQ (reference sequence). This CDR3 spans 12 amino acids. V was shortened by 3 bases and J by 5 bases, with 7 bases between the two germline ends. The CDR3 sequence is CASSFGGETQYF. Here the CDR3 DNA reads TGTGCCAGCAGCTTTGGGGGGGAGACCCAGTACTTC.

This clone came up a few times. CDR3 amino acids: CASSDRGVNYGYTF. CDR3 sequence (DNA): TGTGCCAGCAGTGACAGGGGCGTGAACTATGGCTACACCTTC. The chain couples TRBV27 to TRBJ1-2, with 8 bases identical to TRBD1. The CDR3 is 14 residues long. V lost 5 bases and J lost 2; bases outside the gene matches: 4. Germline values: CDR1 MNHEY, CDR2 SMNVEV (reference sequence).

This clone was observed a single time. V is TRBV7-9 and J is TRBJ1-2; tentatively, D is TRBD1 (6 bases). This CDR3 comprises 15 residues. V shed 6 bases and J shed 8 bases, with 22 bases lying between them. CDR1 is SEHNR and CDR2 is FQNEAQ in the germline V gene (reference sequence). The CDR3 DNA is TGTGCCAGCAGAAGGTCCCTTACGGGGGGCTGGGGCTACACCTTC. Translation gives CASRRSLTGGWGYTF. The full variable domain, with the rest looked up from reference TRBV7-9 and TRBJ1-2, is DTGVSQNPRHKITKRGQNVTFRCDPISEHNRLYWYRQTLGQGPEFLTYFQNEAQLEKSRLLSDRFSAERPKGSFSTLEIQRTEQGDSAMYLCASRRSLTGGWGYTFGSGTRLTVV.

V and J are TRBV6-1 and TRBJ1-3; D ambiguous. The CDR3 has 17 amino acids. V gave up 1 base and J gave up 0 bases, with 13 bases separating them. Germline-derived CDR1 and CDR2 are MNHNS and SASEGT. The CDR3 loop reads CASSEGFWPTSGNTIYF. The CDR3 nucleotides read TGTGCCAGCAGTGAAGGATTTTGGCCAACCTCTGGAAACACCATATATTTT.

J is TRBJ1-5 and V is TRBV18, with TRBD1 matching over 9 bases. The CDR3 spans 14 residues. J gave up 7 bases and V 5 bases, and 6 bases lay outside the gene matches. Germline V gives CDR1 KGHSH, CDR2 LQKENI. The CDR3 DNA reads as TGTGCCAGCTCATATGGGACAGGGAGCCAGCCCCAGCATTTT. Protein product: CASSYGTGSQPQHF.

This clone was seen only once. The chain recombines TRBV14 with TRBJ2-7, with D possibly TRBD2 on 6 matching bases. The CDR3 runs 17 residues. The germline V and J ends were trimmed by 0 bases and 3 bases, with 18 bases remaining between them. CDR1 is SGHDN, CDR2 FVKESK, per germline. For the CDR3, the DNA is TGTGCCAGCAGCCAAGATTTATCAGGGCAGGGAGGCTACGAGCAGTACTTC. This codes for CASSQDLSGQGGYEQYF.

The rearrangement links TRBV12-2 to TRBJ1-1; the DNA was not used to check the table's D call, TRBD1. TRBV12-2 is a pseudogene locus. The CDR3 runs to 15 residues. CDR3 sequence (DNA): TGTGCAAGTCGCCCCGTGGCAGGGGAGAACACTGAAGCTTTCTTT. Protein: CASRPVAGENTEAFF.

The chain carries TRBV7-3 and TRBJ2-5; 8 nucleotides agree with TRBD2. From germline, CDR1 is SGHTA and CDR2 FQGTGA. The CDR3 length is 14 residues. V shed 5 bases, J shed 3 bases, and the junction held 5 bases outside the gene matches. The CDR3 reads CASSPFGGEETQYF. CDR3 in DNA: TGTGCCAGCAGCCCCTTCGGGGGGGAAGAGACCCAGTACTTC.

The chain carries TRBV6-1 and TRBJ1-5, with 9 bases identical to TRBD1. This CDR3 has 15 residues. V was pared by 2 bases and J by 4 bases, with 3 bases of the junction left unmatched. Germline V gene data show CDR1 as MNHNS and CDR2 as SASEGT. CDR3 coding DNA: TGTGCCAGCAGTGAAAGGGGGACAGGGAATCAGCCCCAGCATTTT. Protein product: CASSERGTGNQPQHF.

The V and J genes are TRBV6-5 and TRBJ1-2, with D tentatively TRBD1 (6 bases). The CDR3 totals 13 residues. Germline V gene data show CDR1 as MNHEY and CDR2 as SVGAGI. V was shortened by 6 bases and J by 8 bases, with 16 bases between the two germline ends. DNA for the CDR3: TGTGCCAGCAGACCATTAGGGGGATACGGCTACACCTTC. The encoded protein is CASRPLGGYGYTF.

The chain joins TRBV29-1 to TRBJ2-7; no clear D gene. Per germline, CDR1 SQVTM and CDR2 ANQGSEA. This CDR3 has 13 residues. Trimming took 6 bases from V and 3 from J, leaving 15 bases between them. For the CDR3, the DNA is TGCAGCGTCCCGATCGGGTTTAGCTACGAGCAGTACTTC. Residues: CSVPIGFSYEQYF.

This clone occurred a few times. The chain is built from TRBV7-6 and TRBJ2-7; TRBD2 might be the D (6 bases). Germline V gene sequence: CDR1 SGHVS, CDR2 FNYEAQ. Trimming cost V 5 bases and J 3 bases, with 11 bases left between them. This CDR3 is 13 amino acids long. CDR3 amino acids: CASSLSGGYEQYF. The CDR3 DNA reads as TGTGCCAGCAGCCTTTCCGGGGGCTACGAGCAGTACTTC.

The chain couples TRBV5-6 to TRBJ1-5; D possibly corresponds to TRBD1 (6 bases). Germline CDR1 reads SGHDT; CDR2 reads YYEEEE. V was pared by 2 bases and J by 0 bases, with 9 bases between. CDR3 size: 15 residues. The CDR3 DNA reads as TGTGCCAGCAGCTTACAGGGTAATAGCAATCAGCCCCAGCATTTT. Translating gives CASSLQGNSNQPQHF.

The gene calls are TRBV27 and TRBJ2-7; D possibly corresponds to TRBD2 (5 bases). V gave up 6 bases and J gave up 2 bases, with 20 bases separating them. Germline loops: CDR1 MNHEY, CDR2 SMNVEV (reference sequence). The CDR3 extends over 16 amino acids. DNA for the CDR3: TGTGCCAGCAGGCCGATCCGGGCCAGCGGAACCTACGAGCAGTACTTC. Its translation: CASRPIRASGTYEQYF.

V usage is TRBV5-6 and J usage is TRBJ1-1; D is unresolved. Germline CDR1 is SGHDT and CDR2 is YYEEEE. This CDR3 has 14 residues. V lost 2 bases, J lost 3 bases, and 11 bases lay in between. Here the CDR3 reads CASSFTLRDTEAFF. The CDR3 nucleotides are TGTGCCAGCAGCTTTACGTTACGGGACACTGAAGCTTTCTTT.

The genes are TRBV5-1 and TRBJ1-6; tentatively, D is TRBD1 (6 bases). The CDR3 consists of 15 residues. The germline CDR1 and CDR2 sequences are SGHRS and YFSETQ. V was trimmed by 5 bases and J by 14 bases, leaving 23 bases between them. CDR3 in DNA: TGCGCCAGCAGGGAGGACAGCATCGGAGTCAGGGCCCTCCACTTT. This translates into CASREDSIGVRALHF.

V gene TRBV6-1 combines with J gene TRBJ2-5, with D perhaps TRBD1 (5 bases). The length of the CDR3 is 16 residues. V dropped 3 bases and J dropped 2 bases, with 16 bases sitting between them. Germline CDR1 and CDR2: MNHNS and SASEGT. This chain's CDR3 is CASSESQGPGQETQYF. DNA for the CDR3: TGTGCCAGCAGTGAGTCCCAAGGGCCAGGGCAAGAGACCCAGTACTTC.